This entry lists 3 T cell receptor beta chains sequenced from one sample in a study of blood T cell repertoires in COVID-19. The table came from immunoSEQ multiplex PCR; TCRdb's copy has only in-frame clones and leaves some out. The data show a few hundred thousand clones, roughly 87% seen once. Sequenced: PBMCs or T cells enriched from blood (not recorded which). The receptor source for this set is a woman aged 25 to 39 who had recovered from COVID-19.

The chain has TRBV7-9 and TRBJ2-3, with D unclear. This CDR3 contains 12 residues. The germline V gene has CDR1 SEHNR and CDR2 FQNEAQ (reference sequence). The V end lost 2 bases, the J end lost 9 bases, and 9 bases lay between the germline ends. The CDR3 loop reads CASSLSPSTQYF. The CDR3 DNA is TGTGCCAGCAGCTTATCTCCGAGCACGCAGTATTTT.

The chain recombines TRBV27 with TRBJ2-7; 12 bases align to TRBD2. CDR1 is MNHEY and CDR2 is SMNVEV in the germline V gene (reference sequence). This CDR3 has 13 amino acids. V was pared by 5 bases and J by 12 bases, with 8 bases of the junction left unmatched. CDR3 bases: TGTGCCAGCAGTCCCCGGACTAGCGGGGAGGTGTACTTC. Amino acids: CASSPRTSGEVYF.

This rearrangement joins TRBV6-1 to TRBJ1-6; possibly TRBD1 for D (5 bases). The CDR3 spans 15 residues. V lost 1 base and J 10 bases, leaving 14 bases between the germline ends. The germline V gene has CDR1 MNHNS and CDR2 SASEGT. Here the CDR3 reads CASSEESGLASPLHF. The CDR3 DNA is TGTGCCAGCAGTGAAGAGTCAGGGTTGGCCTCACCCCTCCACTTT.